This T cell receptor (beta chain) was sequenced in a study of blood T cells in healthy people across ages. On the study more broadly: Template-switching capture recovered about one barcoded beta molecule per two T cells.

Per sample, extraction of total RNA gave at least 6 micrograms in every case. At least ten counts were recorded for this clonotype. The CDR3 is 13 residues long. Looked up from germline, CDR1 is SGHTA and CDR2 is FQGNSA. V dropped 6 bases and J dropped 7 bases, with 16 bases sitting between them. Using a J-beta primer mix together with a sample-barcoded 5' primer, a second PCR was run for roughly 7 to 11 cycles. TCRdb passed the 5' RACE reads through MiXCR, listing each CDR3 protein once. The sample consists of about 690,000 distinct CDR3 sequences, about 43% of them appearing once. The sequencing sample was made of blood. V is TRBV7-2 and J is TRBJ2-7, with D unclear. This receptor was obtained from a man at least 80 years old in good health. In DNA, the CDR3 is TGTGCCAGCAGTGTGGGCCCAAATAGGGAGCAGTACTTC. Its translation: CASSVGPNREQYF.